This TCR beta chain was identified in a study of T cells in Graves' hyperthyroidism and ophthalmopathy. The study's findings and limits: Onset of ophthalmopathy came a median 6.5 months after the model predicted it. The majority of expanded thyroid clonotypes above 0.001 also appeared in blood.

Trimming cost V 6 bases and J 3 bases; bases outside gene matches: 11. The CDR3 is 14 amino acids. The V gene's germline CDR1 is SQVTM and CDR2 ANQGSEA. Authors of the study amplified TCR beta CDR3 regions from RNA transcripts. HTBI primers drove first-round RT-PCR of the TCR CDR3. A single record per CDR3 protein comes from TCRdb applying MiXCR to the multiplex PCR reads. The table shows 300,000 or so distinct CDR3 sequences, with 16% occurring only once. Ten or more counts support this clonotype. Its antigen is still unknown. Absence of ophthalmopathy progression within 18 months defined stable Graves' hyperthyroidism. PBMCs were obtained from about 9 ml fresh peripheral blood.

The rearrangement uses TRBV29-1 and TRBJ2-7; 7 bases map to TRBD2. The sample was blood. The receptor comes from a man aged 25 to 45 with Graves' hyperthyroidism. The CDR3 sequence: CSVLAGRQDYEQYF. CDR3 nucleotide sequence: TGCAGCGTCCTCGCCGGGAGGCAAGACTACGAGCAGTACTTC.